This passage covers 27 T cell receptor beta chains from one sample sequenced in a study of blood T cell repertoires in COVID-19. Assay: immunoSEQ multiplex PCR; the TCRdb copy retains only in-frame clones and omits some. Among 89,000 or so clones listed, roughly 90% were seen once. The sample consisted of peripheral blood. These receptors were collected from a man aged 50-60 years with COVID-19, enrolled during active disease.

Note on this clone: Other DNA sequences within the sample encode an identical CDR3. V is TRBV5-1 and J is TRBJ1-1; D call uncertain. CDR1 and CDR2 from the germline V gene are SGHRS and YFSETQ. V gave up 0 bases and J gave up 1 base, with 7 bases separating them. There are 14 residues in the CDR3. CDR3 DNA: TGCGCCAGCAGCTTGGGTTACGGGAACACTGAAGCTTTCTTT. Its translation: CASSLGYGNTEAFF.

V is TRBV7-9 and J is TRBJ2-3; weak D call: TRBD1 (5 bases). The CDR3 extends over 14 amino acids. Germline loops: CDR1 SEHNR, CDR2 FQNEAQ (reference sequence). Trimming left V 5 bases short and J 0 bases short, with 9 bases between. CDR3 nucleotide sequence: TGTGCCAGCAGCGGCACAGGCAGCACAGATACGCAGTATTTT. Residues: CASSGTGSTDTQYF.

In this sample, this clone turned up once. The chain is built from TRBV27 and TRBJ2-3; possible D gene TRBD1, 6 bases. This CDR3 is built from 16 residues. Trimming pared 5 bases from V and 4 bases from J, leaving 19 bases between. The germline V gene encodes CDR1 MNHEY and CDR2 SMNVEV (reference sequence). The chain's CDR3 is CASSLYRVDLADTQYF. CDR3 DNA: TGTGCCAGCAGTCTATACAGGGTTGATTTGGCAGATACGCAGTATTTT.

The chain combines TRBV4-3 with TRBJ2-3; a possible D gene is TRBD1 (5 bases). V was pared by 0 bases and J by 3 bases, with 13 bases between. The CDR3 sequence is 16 residues long. Germline V gives CDR1 LGHNA, CDR2 YSLEER. The CDR3 is CASSQDWTPLTDTQYF. DNA of the CDR3: TGCGCCAGCAGCCAAGATTGGACACCCTTAACAGATACGCAGTATTTT.

The J gene is TRBJ1-6, the V gene TRBV2; D perhaps matches TRBD1 (5 bases). The CDR3 has 15 amino acids. With 1 base removed from V and 11 bases from J, the gap between germline ends came to 15 bases. Germline lookup yields CDR1 SNHLY and CDR2 FYNNEI. The CDR3 DNA reads as TGTGCCAGCAGTGAAGTAGGACACCGTGGTCCACCCCTCCACTTT. Its translation: CASSEVGHRGPPLHF. The entire variable domain, with the rest obtained from reference TRBV2 and TRBJ1-6, is as follows: EPEVTQTPSHQVTQMGQEVILRCVPISNHLYFYWYRQILGQKVEFLVSFYNNEISEKSEIFDDQFSVERPDGSNFTLKIRSTKLEDSAMYFCASSEVGHRGPPLHFGNGTRLTVT.

The V gene is TRBV3-1 (or the pseudogene TRBV3-2), the J gene TRBJ1-5; no clear D gene. The germline V and J ends were trimmed by 5 bases and 11 bases, with 13 bases remaining between them. The germline V gene has CDR1 LGHDT and CDR2 YNNKEL (reference sequence). This CDR3 region has 12 residues. In DNA form, the CDR3 reads TGTGCCAGCAGCTCCGGGGAGGGATCCCAGCATTTT. Translation gives CASSSGEGSQHF.

The chain is built from TRBV7-2 and TRBJ1-5; D is unclear. This CDR3 contains 13 residues. The ends were cut back, 2 bases at V and 4 bases at J, with 6 bases in the middle. Germline V gene data show CDR1 as SGHTA and CDR2 as FQGNSA. The CDR3 here is CASSLTGNQPQHF. The CDR3 DNA reads TGTGCCAGCAGCTTAACGGGGAATCAGCCCCAGCATTTT.

The chain employs TRBV5-4 and TRBJ1-6; the match to TRBD1 covers 10 bases. CDR3 length: 15 amino acids. V dropped 3 bases and J dropped 9; count of bases not matched to a gene: 6. Per the germline V gene, CDR1 is SGHNT and CDR2 is YYREEE (reference sequence). CDR3: CASSSDRGFGSPLHF. CDR3 sequence (DNA): TGTGCCAGCAGCTCGGACAGGGGGTTCGGTTCACCCCTCCACTTT. Drawing the rest from reference TRBV5-4 and TRBJ1-6, the complete variable domain is ETGVTQSPTHLIKTRGQQVTLRCSSQSGHNTVSWYQQALGQGPQFIFQYYREEENGRGNFPPRFSGLQFPNYSSELNVNALELDDSALYLCASSSDRGFGSPLHFGNGTRLTVT.

The V gene is TRBV6-5, the J gene TRBJ1-6, with 8 bases that match TRBD1. Germline lookup yields CDR1 MNHEY and CDR2 SVGAGI. The J segment lost 9 bases and the V segment lost 5 bases, leaving 9 bases of the junction unmatched. This CDR3 contains 15 residues. For the CDR3, the DNA is TGTGCCAGCAGTCCGGCCCCAGGGGGCGTTTCACCCCTCCACTTT. It yields the protein CASSPAPGGVSPLHF.

The genes are TRBV7-9 and TRBJ2-3, with 9 bases matching TRBD1. Germline CDR1 SEHNR, CDR2 FQNEAQ (reference sequence). This CDR3 is 15 amino acids long. The ends lost 1 base at V and 4 bases at J; junction bases unmatched: 3. CDR3 in amino acids: CASSLVQGAADTQYF. Written as DNA, the CDR3 is TGTGCCAGCAGCTTAGTACAGGGGGCCGCAGATACGCAGTATTTT. The full variable domain, rest sourced from reference TRBV7-9 and TRBJ2-3, is DTGVSQNPRHKITKRGQNVTFRCDPISEHNRLYWYRQTLGQGPEFLTYFQNEAQLEKSRLLSDRFSAERPKGSFSTLEIQRTEQGDSAMYLCASSLVQGAADTQYFGPGTRLTVL.

The chain employs TRBV28 and TRBJ2-2; the match to TRBD2 covers 7 bases. This CDR3 has 15 residues. Trimming removed 6 bases from V and 6 bases from J; junction bases left unmatched: 10. Germline CDR1 is MDHEN and CDR2 is SYDVKM. In DNA, the CDR3 is TGTGCCAGCAGGCGGACTTGGGCGGGAGCCGGGGAGCTGTTTTTT. Amino acid sequence: CASRRTWAGAGELFF. Full variable domain (missing parts from reference TRBV28 and TRBJ2-2): DVKVTQSSRYLVKRTGEKVFLECVQDMDHENMFWYRQDPGLGLRLIYFSYDVKMKEKGDIPEGYSVSREKKERFSLILESASTNQTSMYLCASRRTWAGAGELFFGEGSRLTVL.

The V and J genes are TRBV18 and TRBJ2-2, with 7 bases that match TRBD1. The J segment lost 0 bases and the V segment lost 4 bases, leaving 5 bases of the junction unmatched. Per germline, CDR1 KGHSH and CDR2 LQKENI. The CDR3 spans 16 residues. The chain's CDR3 is CASSRTGQSNTGELFF. The DNA for the CDR3 is TGTGCCAGCTCACGAACGGGACAGTCGAACACCGGGGAGCTGTTTTTT.

The genes are TRBV3-1 (or the pseudogene TRBV3-2) and TRBJ2-5; D uncertain. The CDR3 consists of 13 residues. Trimming left V 3 bases short and J 0 bases short, with 5 bases between. CDR1 and CDR2 (germline): LGHDT, YNNKEL (reference sequence). CDR3 in amino acids: CASSHYYQETQYF. In DNA, the CDR3 is TGTGCCAGCAGCCACTATTACCAAGAGACCCAGTACTTC.

The chain combines TRBV4-1 with TRBJ1-4, with TRBD1 as a possible D gene (5 bases). Germline assignment: CDR1 MGHRA and CDR2 YSYEKL. The CDR3 sequence is 15 residues long. V was trimmed by 2 bases and J by 2 bases, leaving 9 bases between them. This CDR3 reads CASSQQGGTNEKLFF. The CDR3 nucleotides read TGCGCCAGCAGCCAACAGGGAGGCACTAATGAAAAACTGTTTTTT.

This sequence joins TRBV19 and TRBJ1-1; D perhaps matches TRBD1 (5 bases). CDR1 LNHDA and CDR2 SQIVND come from the germline V gene (reference sequence). V was trimmed by 0 bases and J by 7 bases, leaving 12 bases between them. This CDR3 has 14 amino acids. The CDR3 reads CASSIDQLTDEAFF. CDR3 in DNA: TGTGCCAGTAGTATAGATCAATTGACAGATGAAGCTTTCTTT.

This clone was recorded once. The gene calls are TRBV10-1 and TRBJ2-3; TRBD2 aligns across 9 bases. The CDR3 is 14 residues long. Germline V CDR1 and CDR2: WNHNN, SYGVQD (reference sequence). V shed 2 bases and J 5 bases; nucleotides not matched to a gene: 2. The CDR3 is CASSEPAGGDTQYF. As DNA, the CDR3 is TGCGCCAGCAGTGAGCCAGCGGGGGGAGATACGCAGTATTTT.

The V gene is TRBV7-9, the J gene TRBJ1-2; D is undetermined. CDR3 length: 14 amino acids. CDR1 SEHNR and CDR2 FQNEAQ come from the germline V gene (reference sequence). V lost 6 bases to trimming and J lost 6 bases, with 17 bases between them. The CDR3 protein is CASRILAGGHGYTF. CDR3 in DNA: TGTGCCAGCAGGATCCTCGCGGGTGGTCATGGCTACACCTTC. Drawing the rest from reference TRBV7-9 and TRBJ1-2, the complete variable domain is DTGVSQNPRHKITKRGQNVTFRCDPISEHNRLYWYRQTLGQGPEFLTYFQNEAQLEKSRLLSDRFSAERPKGSFSTLEIQRTEQGDSAMYLCASRILAGGHGYTFGSGTRLTVV.

The genes are TRBV7-2 and TRBJ2-7, with TRBD2 matching over 9 bases. With 1 base clipped from V and 0 bases from J, the junction kept 1 base outside the gene matches. The germline V gene encodes CDR1 SGHTA and CDR2 FQGNSA. The CDR3 totals 15 residues. CDR3 DNA sequence: TGTGCCAGCAGCTTAGGAGCGGGGGGCTCCTACGAGCAGTACTTC. Its translation: CASSLGAGGSYEQYF.

The CDR3 protein is CASSESTLNNEQFF. The CDR3 DNA sequence: TGTGCCAGCAGTGAGAGCACTCTAAACAATGAGCAGTTCTTC. V is TRBV2 and J is TRBJ2-1; D unclear. The CDR3 is 14 amino acids. V gave up 3 bases and J gave up 5 bases, with 11 bases separating them. Germline V gene data show CDR1 as SNHLY and CDR2 as FYNNEI.

The chain employs TRBV6-5 and TRBJ1-4; 7 bases agree with TRBD1. The CDR3 consists of 14 residues. Germline V CDR1 and CDR2: MNHEY, SVGAGI. V shed 8 bases, J shed 4 bases, and the junction held 7 bases outside the gene matches. CDR3 nucleotides: TGTGCCAGCGGCTTGACAGGGCTTAATGAAAAACTGTTTTTT. Its protein is CASGLTGLNEKLFF.

The V gene is TRBV28, the J gene TRBJ1-2, with 8 bases lining up with TRBD1. Germline CDR1 is MDHEN and CDR2 is SYDVKM. The junction had 9 bases not matched to a gene; V was cut back by 1 base and J by 2 bases. CDR3 length: 17 residues. In DNA, the CDR3 is TGTGCCAGCAGTTTATCAGCAGGGACAGGAAACAACTATGGCTACACCTTC. Translated, it gives CASSLSAGTGNNYGYTF.

Written as DNA, the CDR3 is TGTGCCAGCAGTGAAGAGAGCAATTTCCTTTATAATTCACCCCTCCACTTT. Its translation is CASSEESNFLYNSPLHF. This rearrangement joins TRBV6-1 to TRBJ1-6; D unresolved. CDR1 is MNHNS and CDR2 is SASEGT in the germline V gene. CDR3 length equals 17 residues. Trimming took 1 base from V and 4 from J, leaving 14 bases between them.

This rearrangement joins TRBV13 to TRBJ1-2, with 7 bases lining up with TRBD1. CDR3 length equals 15 residues. CDR1 and CDR2 (germline): PRHDT, FYEKMQ (reference sequence). Trimming took 4 bases from V and 3 from J; bases not matched to a gene: 8. The CDR3 bases are TGTGCCAGCAGCTCAAAAAGACAGGGACACTATGGCTACACCTTC. This translates into CASSSKRQGHYGYTF.

The chain couples TRBV30 to TRBJ1-4; TRBD1 is a possible D gene (5 bases). The germline V gene has CDR1 GTSNPN and CDR2 SVGIG (reference sequence). There are 16 residues in the CDR3. V lost 1 base, J lost 1 base, and 13 bases lay in between. This CDR3 is CAWSAPTGGTNEKLFF. The CDR3 coding sequence is TGTGCCTGGAGTGCCCCAACCGGGGGAACTAATGAAAAACTGTTTTTT.

This chain joins TRBV28 and TRBJ2-6, with a weak D call TRBD1 (5 bases). The V end was cut by 2 bases, the J end by 2 bases, with 7 bases between. Germline loops: CDR1 MDHEN, CDR2 SYDVKM. CDR3 length equals 15 residues. The CDR3 sequence: CASSLPRAGANVLTF. The CDR3 DNA is TGTGCCAGCAGTTTACCCAGGGCTGGGGCCAACGTCCTGACTTTC.

The V call is TRBV6-5, the J call TRBJ2-1; TRBD1 agrees at 7 bases. CDR3 length: 13 amino acids. The germline V gene has CDR1 MNHEY and CDR2 SVGAGI. V gave up 6 bases and J gave up 3 bases; unmatched junction bases: 2. Here the CDR3 reads CASRGTVYNEQFF. The DNA for the CDR3 is TGTGCCAGCAGAGGGACAGTCTACAATGAGCAGTTCTTC.

CDR3 bases: TGTGCCAGCAGTGAAGCGACAGGGCCGGATTACAATGAGCAGTTCTTC. Translated: CASSEATGPDYNEQFF. The chain joins TRBV2 to TRBJ2-1, with 7 nucleotides matching TRBD1. The CDR3 consists of 16 residues. Per germline, CDR1 SNHLY and CDR2 FYNNEI. J was trimmed by 4 bases and V by 0 bases; bases with no gene match: 6.